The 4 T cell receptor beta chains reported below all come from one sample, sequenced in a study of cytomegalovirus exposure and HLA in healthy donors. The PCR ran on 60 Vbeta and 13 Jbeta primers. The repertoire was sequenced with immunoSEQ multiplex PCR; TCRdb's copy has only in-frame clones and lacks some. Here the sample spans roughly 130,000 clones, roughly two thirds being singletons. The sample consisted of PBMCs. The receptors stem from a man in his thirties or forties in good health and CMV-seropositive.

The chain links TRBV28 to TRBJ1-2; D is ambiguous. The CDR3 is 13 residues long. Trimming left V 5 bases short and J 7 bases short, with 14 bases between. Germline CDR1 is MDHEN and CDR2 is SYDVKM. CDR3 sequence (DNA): TGTGCCAGCAGTCCTAGATACCTCGGTGGCTACACCTTC. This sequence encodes CASSPRYLGGYTF.

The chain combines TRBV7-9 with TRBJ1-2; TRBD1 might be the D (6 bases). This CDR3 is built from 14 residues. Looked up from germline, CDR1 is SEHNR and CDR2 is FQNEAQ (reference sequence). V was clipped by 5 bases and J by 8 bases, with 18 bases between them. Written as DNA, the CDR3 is TGTGCCAGCAGCCTCTCCTTTCAGGGGAAGGGCTACACCTTC. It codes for CASSLSFQGKGYTF.

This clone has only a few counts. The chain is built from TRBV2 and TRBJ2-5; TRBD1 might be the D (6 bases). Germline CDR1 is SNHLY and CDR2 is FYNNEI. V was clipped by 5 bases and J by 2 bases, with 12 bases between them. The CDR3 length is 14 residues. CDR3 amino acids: CASSYGQTQETQYF. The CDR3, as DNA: TGTGCCAGCAGTTATGGACAGACGCAAGAGACCCAGTACTTC.

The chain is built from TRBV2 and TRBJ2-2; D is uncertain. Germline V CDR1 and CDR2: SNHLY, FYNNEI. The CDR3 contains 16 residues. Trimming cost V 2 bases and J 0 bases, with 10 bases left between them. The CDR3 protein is CASSEQELTNTGELFF. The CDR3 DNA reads TGTGCCAGCAGTGAACAAGAGCTTACGAACACCGGGGAGCTGTTTTTT.